The 7 T cell receptor beta chains below were found in one sample sequenced in a study of tumor-infiltrating lymphocytes in oesophageal squamous cell carcinoma. Via MiXCR, TCRdb re-called the PCR reads, giving one row per CDR3 protein. This table holds under 20,000 distinct CDR3 sequences, approximately 40% found once. The sequenced material came from esophageal tumor tissue. All receptors derive from a male donor with esophageal squamous cell carcinoma.

This rearrangement joins TRBV6-1 to TRBJ2-6, with D tentatively TRBD1 (7 bases). V lost 8 bases and J 0 bases, leaving 17 bases between the germline ends. The CDR3 loop spans 17 amino acids. Germline loops: CDR1 MNHNS, CDR2 SASEGT. CDR3 region: CASGKTGTLSGANVLTF. DNA for the CDR3: TGTGCCAGCGGTAAGACAGGGACTCTCTCTGGGGCCAACGTCCTGACTTTC.

The gene calls are TRBV27 and TRBJ2-1; D is ambiguous. Trimming stripped 2 bases from V and 0 bases from J, with 20 bases between. This CDR3 contains 19 residues. The germline CDR1 and CDR2 sequences are MNHEY and SMNVEV (reference sequence). The CDR3 nucleotides are TGTGCCAGCAGTTTAGGCAGCCCCTTCCCACTGTGCTCCTACAATGAGCAGTTCTTC. Protein product: CASSLGSPFPLCSYNEQFF.

The chain carries TRBV7-8 and TRBJ2-5; D unresolved. Trimming removed 1 base at V and 11 bases at J, with 14 bases between. CDR1 SGHVS and CDR2 FQNEAQ come from the germline V gene. CDR3 length equals 13 residues. CDR3 sequence reads: CASSLDANNEQYF. DNA for the CDR3: TGTGCCAGCAGCTTAGACGCAAACAATGAGCAGTACTTC.

V and J are TRBV6-1 and TRBJ1-1; D uncertain. Deletions cut 6 bases from V and 1 base from J, with 9 bases between. The CDR3 is 13 residues long. Germline CDR1 is MNHNS and CDR2 is SASEGT. Written as DNA, the CDR3 is TGTGCCAGCAGGGTACCACAGAACACTGAAGCTTTCTTT. Its protein is CASRVPQNTEAFF.

Regarding this clonotype: Without the conserved terminal phenylalanine or tryptophan, this CDR3 likely stems from a read error. It is unclear where the CDR3 begins or ends on the DNA, so no DNA is shown, and the CDR3 is as TCRdb lists it. V is TRBV4-1 and J is TRBJ2-1; TRBD2 was called by the table and not checked on the DNA. The V gene's germline CDR1 is MGHRA and CDR2 YSYEKL. The CDR3 is 17 residues long, ends included. The CDR3 sequence: CASSQGSRADYGYTFGS.

This clonotype occurred many times. The chain carries TRBV27 and TRBJ2-1; 15 bases map to TRBD2. V shed 7 bases, J shed 8 bases, and the junction held 6 bases outside the gene matches. Germline values: CDR1 MNHEY, CDR2 SMNVEV (reference sequence). This CDR3 has 15 residues. The CDR3 DNA sequence: TGTGCCAGCACCATAAGGACTAGCGGGAGGGATGAGCAGTTCTTC. This translates into CASTIRTSGRDEQFF.

The table lists this clonotype with many counts. This chain links TRBV5-1 with TRBJ2-2; D tentatively fits TRBD1 or TRBD2 (5 bases each). Germline V CDR1 and CDR2: SGHRS, YFSETQ. Trimming left V 2 bases short and J 4 bases short, with 12 bases between. This CDR3 is built from 15 residues. The CDR3 is CASSFGDHLTGELFF. CDR3 sequence (DNA): TGCGCCAGCAGCTTTGGGGACCACCTCACCGGGGAGCTGTTTTTT.